The clone carrying this TCR beta chain was recorded at least ten times. The CDR3 runs 15 residues. V dropped 6 bases and J dropped 0 bases, with 12 bases sitting between them. The source of the sample is a study of identical twins. Via MiXCR, TCRdb re-called the 5' RACE reads, giving one row per CDR3 protein. The sample carries fewer than 500,000 distinct CDR3 sequences, more than 20% recorded once. The same sample was also used in a study of T cells expressing NK-cell markers.

This clonotype originated in a woman aged 18-29 years in good health. Sample: CD4+ T cells sorted from blood. The J gene is TRBJ1-5, the V gene TRBV12-3 or TRBV12-4, with TRBD1 as a possible D gene (5 bases). CDR3 nucleotides: TGTGCCAGCAGAAACGCAGGGTATAGCAATCAGCCCCAGCATTTT. Amino acids: CASRNAGYSNQPQHF.